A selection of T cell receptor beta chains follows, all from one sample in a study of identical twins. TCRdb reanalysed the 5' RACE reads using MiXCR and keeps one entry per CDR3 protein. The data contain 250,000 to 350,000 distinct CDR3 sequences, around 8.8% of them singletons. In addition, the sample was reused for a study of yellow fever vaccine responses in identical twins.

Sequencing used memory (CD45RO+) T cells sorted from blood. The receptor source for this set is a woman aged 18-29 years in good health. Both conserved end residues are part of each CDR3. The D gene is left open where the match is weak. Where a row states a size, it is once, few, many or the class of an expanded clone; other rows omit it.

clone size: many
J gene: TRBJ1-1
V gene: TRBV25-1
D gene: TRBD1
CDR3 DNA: TGTGCCAGCACTCCGACAGGGGTGACTGAAGCTTTCTTT
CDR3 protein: CASTPTGVTEAFF

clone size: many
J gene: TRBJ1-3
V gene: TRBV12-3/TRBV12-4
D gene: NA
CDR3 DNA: TGTGCCAGCAGGCCTCAGGGCCACTCTGGAAACACCATATATTTT
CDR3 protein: CASRPQGHSGNTIYF

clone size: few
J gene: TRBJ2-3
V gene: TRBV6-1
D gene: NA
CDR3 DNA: TGTGCCAGCAGTGAAATTTCCCCGGGACATGGTGCAGATACGCAGTATTTT
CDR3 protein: CASSEISPGHGADTQYF

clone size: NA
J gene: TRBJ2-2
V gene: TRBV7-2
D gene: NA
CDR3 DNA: TGTGCCAGCAGCTTTGGTCCCAACACCGGGGAGCTGTTTTTT
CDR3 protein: CASSFGPNTGELFF

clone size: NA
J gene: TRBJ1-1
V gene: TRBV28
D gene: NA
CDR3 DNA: TGTGCCAGCAGTTTTGAAGGGGACTCGAACACTGAAGCTTTCTTT
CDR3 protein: CASSFEGDSNTEAFF

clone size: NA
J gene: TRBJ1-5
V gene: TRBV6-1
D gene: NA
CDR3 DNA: TGTGCCAGCAGTGAATACACCAATCAGCCCCAGCATTTT
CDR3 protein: CASSEYTNQPQHF

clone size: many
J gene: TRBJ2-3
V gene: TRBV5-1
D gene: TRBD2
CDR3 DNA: TGCGCCAGCAGATTGGGACTAGCGGGAGCCCGCCAGGGCACAGATACGCAGTATTTT
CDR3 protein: CASRLGLAGARQGTDTQYF

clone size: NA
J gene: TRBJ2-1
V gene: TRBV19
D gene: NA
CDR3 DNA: TGTGCCAGTAGTATAGTTTACAATGAGCAGTTCTTC
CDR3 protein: CASSIVYNEQFF

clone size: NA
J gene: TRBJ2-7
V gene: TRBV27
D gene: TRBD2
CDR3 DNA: TGTGCCAGCAGTTCACAGACTAGCGGCTACGAGCAGTACTTC
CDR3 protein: CASSSQTSGYEQYF

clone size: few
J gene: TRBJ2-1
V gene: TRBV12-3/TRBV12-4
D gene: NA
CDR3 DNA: TGTGCCAGCAGTGGAAAGCGGTGGCGGGTCAATGAGCAGTTCTTC
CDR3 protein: CASSGKRWRVNEQFF

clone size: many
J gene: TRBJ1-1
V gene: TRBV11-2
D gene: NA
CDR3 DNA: TGTGCCAGCAGCTTATATGGGGGGAACACTGAAGCTTTCTTT
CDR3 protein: CASSLYGGNTEAFF

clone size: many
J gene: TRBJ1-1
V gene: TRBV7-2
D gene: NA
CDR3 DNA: TGTGCCAGCAGCTTAGTCCCGGGAATGAACACTGAAGCTTTCTTT
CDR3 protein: CASSLVPGMNTEAFF

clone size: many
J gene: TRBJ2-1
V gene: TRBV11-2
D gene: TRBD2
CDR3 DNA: TGTGCCAGCAGCCCGGGACTAGCGGGAGGACTTGAGCAGTTCTTC
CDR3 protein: CASSPGLAGGLEQFF

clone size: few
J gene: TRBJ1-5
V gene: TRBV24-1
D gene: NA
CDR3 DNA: TGTGCCACGAGAGTTAGGGAGGGGCAGCCCCAGCATTTT
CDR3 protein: CATRVREGQPQHF

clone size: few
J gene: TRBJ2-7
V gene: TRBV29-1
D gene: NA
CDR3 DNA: TGCAGCGTTGAAGAAAGACTTCCTCCCTACGAGCAGTACTTC
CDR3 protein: CSVEERLPPYEQYF

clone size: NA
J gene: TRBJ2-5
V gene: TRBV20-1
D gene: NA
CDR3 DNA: TGCAGTCCTAGTTCTCCGGGGGAGACCCAGTACTTC
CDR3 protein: CSPSSPGETQYF

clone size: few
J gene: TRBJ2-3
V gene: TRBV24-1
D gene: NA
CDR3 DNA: TGTGCCACCAGTGACTCCAGGACCGTAATCAACACAGATACGCAGTATTTT
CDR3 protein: CATSDSRTVINTDTQYF

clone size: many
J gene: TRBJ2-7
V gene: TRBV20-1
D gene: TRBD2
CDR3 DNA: TGCAGTGAGACTAGCGGGATCCACGAGCAGTACTTC
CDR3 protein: CSETSGIHEQYF

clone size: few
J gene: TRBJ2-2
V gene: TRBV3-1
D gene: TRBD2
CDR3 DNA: TGTGCCAGCAGCCTGCGACTAGCGGTTACCGGGGAGCTGTTTTTT
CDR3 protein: CASSLRLAVTGELFF

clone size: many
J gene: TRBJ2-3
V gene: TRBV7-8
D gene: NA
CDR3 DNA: TGTGCCAGCAGCCTGAAGTCAAACCCCTACACAGATACGCAGTATTTT
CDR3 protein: CASSLKSNPYTDTQYF

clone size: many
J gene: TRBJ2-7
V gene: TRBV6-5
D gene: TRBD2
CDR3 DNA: TGTGCCAGCAGTTACTCGAAGCGGGGTACCTACGAGCAGTACTTC
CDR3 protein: CASSYSKRGTYEQYF

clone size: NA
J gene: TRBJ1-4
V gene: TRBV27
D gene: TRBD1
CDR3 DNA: TGTGCCAGCAGTTTGGCCCGGACAGGATCTAATGAAAAACTGTTTTTT
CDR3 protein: CASSLARTGSNEKLFF

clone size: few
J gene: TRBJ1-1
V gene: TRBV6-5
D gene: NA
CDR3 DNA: TGTGCCAGCAGTTACTCGGGGGGGCTTACTGAAGCTTTCTTT
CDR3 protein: CASSYSGGLTEAFF

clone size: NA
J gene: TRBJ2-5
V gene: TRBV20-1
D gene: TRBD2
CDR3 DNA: TGCAGTGCTAGAGTTGCTAGCGGGGGGTGGGGGGAGACCCAGTACTTC
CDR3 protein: CSARVASGGWGETQYF

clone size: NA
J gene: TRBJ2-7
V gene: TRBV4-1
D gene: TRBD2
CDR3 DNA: TGCGCCAGCAGCCAGGGATCGGGACTAGCGGGAGCGGGGGAGCAGTACTTC
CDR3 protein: CASSQGSGLAGAGEQYF

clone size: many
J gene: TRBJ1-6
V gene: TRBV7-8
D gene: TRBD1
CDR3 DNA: TGTGCCAGCAGCTTAGATCCAGGGGGGAAGGGTTCACCCCTCCACTTT
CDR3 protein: CASSLDPGGKGSPLHF

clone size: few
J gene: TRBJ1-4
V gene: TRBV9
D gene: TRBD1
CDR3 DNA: TGTGCCAGCAGCGTAGGACAGGGGCCTAATGAAAAACTGTTTTTT
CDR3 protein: CASSVGQGPNEKLFF

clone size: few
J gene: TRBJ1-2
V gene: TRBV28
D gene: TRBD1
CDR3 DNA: TGTGCCAGCAGCTTAGGGGACAGGGGGTTTTATGGCTACACCTTC
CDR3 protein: CASSLGDRGFYGYTF

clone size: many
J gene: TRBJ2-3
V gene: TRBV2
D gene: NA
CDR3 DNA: TGTGCCACGCGTCTAACGTCTAGCACAGATACGCAGTATTTT
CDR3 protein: CATRLTSSTDTQYF

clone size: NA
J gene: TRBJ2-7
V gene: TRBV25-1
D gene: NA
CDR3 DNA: TGTGCCAGCAGTGAAAGGGTGGGGGGGGCTAGCGGACCCTACGAGCAGTACTTC
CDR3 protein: CASSERVGGASGPYEQYF